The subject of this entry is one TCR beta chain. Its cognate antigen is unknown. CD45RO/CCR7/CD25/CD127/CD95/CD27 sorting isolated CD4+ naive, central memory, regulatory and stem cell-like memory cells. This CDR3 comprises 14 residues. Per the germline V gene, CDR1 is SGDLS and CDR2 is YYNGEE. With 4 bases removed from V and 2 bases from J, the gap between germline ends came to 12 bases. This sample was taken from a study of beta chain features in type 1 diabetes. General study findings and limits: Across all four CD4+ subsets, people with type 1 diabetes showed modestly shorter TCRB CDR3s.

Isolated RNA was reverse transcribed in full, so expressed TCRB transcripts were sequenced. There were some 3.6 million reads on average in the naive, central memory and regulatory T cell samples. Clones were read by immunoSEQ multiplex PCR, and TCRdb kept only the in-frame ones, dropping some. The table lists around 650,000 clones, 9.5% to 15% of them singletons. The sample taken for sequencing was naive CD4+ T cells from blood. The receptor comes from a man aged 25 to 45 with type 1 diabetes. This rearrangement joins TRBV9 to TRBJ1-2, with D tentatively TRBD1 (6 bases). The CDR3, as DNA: TGTGCCAGCAGCTTCCGACAGGCGAACTATGGCTACACCTTC. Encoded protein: CASSFRQANYGYTF.